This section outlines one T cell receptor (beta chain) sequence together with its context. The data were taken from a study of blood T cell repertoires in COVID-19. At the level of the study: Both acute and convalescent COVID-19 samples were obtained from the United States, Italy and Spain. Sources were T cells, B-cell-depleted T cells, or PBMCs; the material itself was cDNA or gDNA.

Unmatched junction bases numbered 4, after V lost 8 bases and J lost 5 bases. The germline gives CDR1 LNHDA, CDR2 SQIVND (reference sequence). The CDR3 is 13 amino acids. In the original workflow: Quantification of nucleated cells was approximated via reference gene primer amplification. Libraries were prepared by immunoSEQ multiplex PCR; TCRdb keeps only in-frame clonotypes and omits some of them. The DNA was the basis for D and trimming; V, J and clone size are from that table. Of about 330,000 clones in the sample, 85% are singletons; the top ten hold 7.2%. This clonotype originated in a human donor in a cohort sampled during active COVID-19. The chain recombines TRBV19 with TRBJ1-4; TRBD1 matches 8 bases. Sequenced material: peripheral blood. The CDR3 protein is CASWDRRNEKLFF. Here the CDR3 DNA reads TGTGCCAGTTGGGACAGGAGGAATGAAAAACTGTTTTTT.